The 16 T cell receptor beta chains in this list originate from one sample, sequenced in a study of blood T cell repertoires in COVID-19. Profiling relied on immunoSEQ multiplex PCR, and the TCRdb table lists in-frame clones only, not all of them. The data show 95,000 to 120,000 clones, approximately 84% seen once. Sequenced input: peripheral blood. These receptor sequences come from a man between 50 and 59 years old with acute or convalescent COVID-19.

The J gene is TRBJ1-6, the V gene TRBV5-1; D is unclear. V lost 1 base to trimming and J lost 8 bases, with 13 bases between them. The CDR3 sequence is 15 residues long. The germline V gene encodes CDR1 SGHRS and CDR2 YFSETQ. CDR3 in amino acids: CASSLSGRADSPLHF. CDR3 bases: TGCGCCAGCAGCTTGAGTGGGAGGGCCGATTCACCCCTCCACTTT.

The table lists this clone with a count of one. The chain recombines TRBV6-5 with TRBJ2-2, with 8 bases that match TRBD2. The V segment lost 5 bases and the J segment 7 bases; nucleotides outside the gene matches: 0. CDR3 length: 12 residues. Germline values: CDR1 MNHEY, CDR2 SVGAGI. DNA of the CDR3: TGTGCCAGCAGTAGCGGGGGCGGGGAGCTGTTTTTT. Its translation: CASSSGGGELFF.

The rearrangement uses TRBV20-1 and TRBJ1-1; 7 bases fit TRBD1. Germline V gives CDR1 DFQATT, CDR2 SNEGSKA (reference sequence). J lost 0 bases, V lost 3 bases, and 4 bases had no gene match. The CDR3 is made up of 14 amino acids. The CDR3 spells CSASLDRVNTEAFF. CDR3 nucleotide sequence: TGCAGTGCTAGTCTAGACAGGGTGAACACTGAAGCTTTCTTT.

The rearrangement uses TRBV7-2 and TRBJ2-3; 8 bases line up with TRBD2. Germline V gives CDR1 SGHTA, CDR2 FQGNSA. The CDR3 is 15 amino acids. Trimming cost V 6 bases and J 4 bases; bases outside gene matches: 9. CDR3 DNA: TGTGCCAGCAGGCCACCCGGGACTAGTGCAGATACGCAGTATTTT. It yields the protein CASRPPGTSADTQYF.

The chain joins TRBV5-1 to TRBJ1-6; D is unresolved. Germline V lookup: CDR1 SGHRS, CDR2 YFSETQ. The CDR3 spans 16 residues. Trimming removed 3 bases at V and 2 bases at J, with 12 bases between. The CDR3 here is CASSSGRGTYNSPLHF. For the CDR3, the DNA is TGCGCCAGCAGCTCTGGAAGAGGGACCTATAATTCACCCCTCCACTTT.

This clone has only a few counts. This chain uses TRBV13 with TRBJ2-2; 10 nucleotides align to TRBD1. CDR3 length: 17 residues. From germline, CDR1 is PRHDT and CDR2 FYEKMQ (reference sequence). The junction had 9 bases not matched to a gene; V was cut back by 5 bases and J by 3 bases. The CDR3: CASSLRDRGLYTGELFF. The CDR3 DNA sequence: TGTGCCAGCAGCCTCCGGGACAGGGGCTTGTACACCGGGGAGCTGTTTTTT.

V and J are TRBV6-5 and TRBJ1-2, with 7 bases matching TRBD1. Germline values: CDR1 MNHEY, CDR2 SVGAGI. The trim removed 4 bases at V and 4 bases at J, leaving 6 bases unmatched. The CDR3 length is 14 residues. The CDR3 bases are TGTGCCAGCAGTTTTCCAGGGACAGTCTATGGCTACACCTTC. As protein: CASSFPGTVYGYTF.

The V and J genes are TRBV2 and TRBJ1-6; unclear D gene. Deletions cut 6 bases from V and 6 bases from J, with 12 bases between. The length of the CDR3 is 14 residues. The germline gives CDR1 SNHLY, CDR2 FYNNEI. In nucleotides, the CDR3 is TGTGCCAGCAGAGAGGATTCGCCTAATTCACCCCTCCACTTT. Translating gives CASREDSPNSPLHF.

The J gene is TRBJ2-5, the V gene TRBV12-3 or TRBV12-4; perhaps TRBD2 as D (6 bases). The CDR3 contains 12 residues. Trimming pared 5 bases from V and 7 bases from J, leaving 11 bases between. The CDR3 bases are TGTGCCAGCAGTCCTGTGCGGGGGACCCAGTACTTC. Translated, it gives CASSPVRGTQYF.

This clone has a handful of counts. J is TRBJ1-1 and V is TRBV5-1, with D possibly TRBD1 on 5 matching bases. This CDR3 is built from 16 residues. Germline V gene sequence: CDR1 SGHRS, CDR2 YFSETQ. Trimming cost V 4 bases and J 1 base, with 17 bases left between them. This CDR3 is CASSLQLAGPNTEAFF. Written as DNA, the CDR3 is TGCGCCAGCAGCCTACAACTCGCAGGGCCGAACACTGAAGCTTTCTTT. Full variable domain (missing parts from reference TRBV5-1 and TRBJ1-1): KAGVTQTPRYLIKTRGQQVTLSCSPISGHRSVSWYQQTPGQGLQFLFEYFSETQRNKGNFPGRFSGRQFSNSRSEMNVSTLELGDSALYLCASSLQLAGPNTEAFFGQGTRLTVV.

J is TRBJ1-3 and V is TRBV3-1 (or the pseudogene TRBV3-2); no clear D gene. CDR1 is LGHDT and CDR2 is YNNKEL in the germline V gene (reference sequence). Trimming stripped 4 bases from V and 0 bases from J, with 4 bases between. This CDR3 comprises 13 residues. DNA of the CDR3: TGTGCCAGCAGCCTCGTCTCTGGAAACACCATATATTTT. Translation: CASSLVSGNTIYF.

This rearrangement joins TRBV6-5 to TRBJ1-3; TRBD1 matches at 7 bases. CDR3 size: 13 residues. The V gene end was trimmed by 5 bases and the J gene end by 6 bases; junction bases not matched to a gene: 4. From germline, CDR1 is MNHEY and CDR2 SVGAGI. The CDR3 sequence is CASSTDRANTIYF. CDR3 nucleotides: TGTGCCAGCAGTACCGACAGGGCAAACACCATATATTTT.

CDR3: CASSPGGSTNEKLFF. For the CDR3, the DNA is TGTGCCAGCTCACCGGGGGGATCTACTAATGAAAAACTGTTTTTT. The V and J genes are TRBV18 and TRBJ1-4; the D gene is possibly TRBD1 (5 bases). V was pared by 3 bases and J by 2 bases, with 10 bases between. CDR1 is KGHSH, CDR2 LQKENI, per germline. The length of the CDR3 is 15 residues. Filled out from reference TRBV18 and TRBJ1-4, the complete variable domain reads NAGVMQNPRHLVRRRGQEARLRCSPMKGHSHVYWYRQLPEEGLKFMVYLQKENIIDESGMPKERFSAEFPKEGPSILRIQQVVRGDSAAYFCASSPGGSTNEKLFFGSGTQLSVL.

This clone was counted a few times. This rearrangement joins TRBV4-2 to TRBJ1-5; 9 bases are shared with TRBD1. The CDR3 loop spans 17 amino acids. Germline CDR1 LGHNA, CDR2 YNFKEQ. The ends lost 1 base at V and 6 bases at J; junction bases unmatched: 10. The CDR3 nucleotides read TGTGCCAGCAGCCAAGTTACCGGGACAGGGTACAGTCAGCCCCAGCATTTT. It codes for CASSQVTGTGYSQPQHF.

The V call is TRBV5-1, the J call TRBJ1-6, with unresolved D. This CDR3 contains 15 residues. In germline, CDR1 is SGHRS, CDR2 YFSETQ. Trimming shortened V by 0 bases and J by 9 bases, and 13 bases separated the two germline ends. In DNA, the CDR3 is TGCGCCAGCAGCTTGGGTCGAGGGTCTGGTTCACCCCTCCACTTT. Its protein product is CASSLGRGSGSPLHF.

The rearrangement links TRBV12-3 or TRBV12-4 to TRBJ2-1, with 7 bases aligning to TRBD1. The CDR3 runs to 12 residues. With V trimmed by 7 bases and J by 9 bases, 6 bases remained unmatched. The CDR3 loop is CASTPRGSEQFF. The CDR3 nucleotides are TGTGCCAGCACCCCCAGGGGGAGTGAGCAGTTCTTC.